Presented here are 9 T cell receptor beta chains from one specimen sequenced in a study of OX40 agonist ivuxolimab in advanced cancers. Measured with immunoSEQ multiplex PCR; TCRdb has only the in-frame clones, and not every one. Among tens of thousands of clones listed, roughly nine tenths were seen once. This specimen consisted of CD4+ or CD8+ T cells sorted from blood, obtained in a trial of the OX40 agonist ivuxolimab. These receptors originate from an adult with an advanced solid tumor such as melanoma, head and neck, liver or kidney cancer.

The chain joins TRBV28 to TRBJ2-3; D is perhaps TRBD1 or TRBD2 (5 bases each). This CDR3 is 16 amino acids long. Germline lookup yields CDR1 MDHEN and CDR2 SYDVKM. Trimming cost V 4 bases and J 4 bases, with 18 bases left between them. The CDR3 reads CASSSPLGTASDTQYF. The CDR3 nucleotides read TGTGCCAGCAGTTCCCCCCTTGGGACGGCCTCAGATACGCAGTATTTT. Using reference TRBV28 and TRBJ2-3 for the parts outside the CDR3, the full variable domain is DVKVTQSSRYLVKRTGEKVFLECVQDMDHENMFWYRQDPGLGLRLIYFSYDVKMKEKGDIPEGYSVSREKKERFSLILESASTNQTSMYLCASSSPLGTASDTQYFGPGTRLTVL.

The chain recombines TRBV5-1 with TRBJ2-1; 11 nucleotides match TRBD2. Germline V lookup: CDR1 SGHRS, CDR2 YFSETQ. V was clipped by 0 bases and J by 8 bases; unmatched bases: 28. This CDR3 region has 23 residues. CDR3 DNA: TGCGCCAGCAGCTTGGGGATCTACCGGGACAGGTTCTCTAGCGGGGGGTTTAGGGATGAGCAGTTCTTC. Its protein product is CASSLGIYRDRFSSGGFRDEQFF.

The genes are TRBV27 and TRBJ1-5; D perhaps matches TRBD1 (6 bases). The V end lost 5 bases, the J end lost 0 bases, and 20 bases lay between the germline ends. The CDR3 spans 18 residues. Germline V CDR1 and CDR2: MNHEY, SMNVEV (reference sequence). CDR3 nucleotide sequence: TGTGCCAGCAGTCTTACCGGGACACCGAGATCTAGCAATCAGCCCCAGCATTTT. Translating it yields CASSLTGTPRSSNQPQHF.

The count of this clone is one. The CDR3 nucleotides are TGTGCCAGTAGTCCCAGAGGGGGGCTACACTACGAGCAGTACTTC. This sequence encodes CASSPRGGLHYEQYF. The chain combines TRBV19 with TRBJ2-7; D is perhaps TRBD1 or TRBD2 (6 bases each). The CDR3 spans 15 residues. V lost 5 bases, J lost 3 bases, and 17 bases lay in between. The germline CDR1 and CDR2 sequences are LNHDA and SQIVND (reference sequence).

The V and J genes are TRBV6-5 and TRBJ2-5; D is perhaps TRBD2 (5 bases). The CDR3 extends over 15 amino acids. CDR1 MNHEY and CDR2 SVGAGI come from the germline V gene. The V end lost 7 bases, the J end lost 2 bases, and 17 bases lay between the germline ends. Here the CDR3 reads CASTKGLAEQETQYF. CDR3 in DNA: TGTGCCAGCACAAAAGGGCTAGCAGAACAAGAGACCCAGTACTTC.

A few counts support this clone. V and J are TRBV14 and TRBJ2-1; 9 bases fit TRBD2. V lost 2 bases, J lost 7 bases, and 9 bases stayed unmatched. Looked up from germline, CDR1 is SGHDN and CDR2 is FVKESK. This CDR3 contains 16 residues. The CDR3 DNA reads TGTGCCAGCAGCCAAAGCTCACTAGCGGGTGGAAATGAGCAGTTCTTC. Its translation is CASSQSSLAGGNEQFF.

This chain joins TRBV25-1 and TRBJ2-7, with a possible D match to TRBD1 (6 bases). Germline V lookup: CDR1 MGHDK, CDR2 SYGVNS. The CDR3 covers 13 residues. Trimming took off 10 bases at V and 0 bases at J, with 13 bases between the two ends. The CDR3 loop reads CATRQDSSYEQYF. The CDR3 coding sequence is TGTGCCACCAGACAGGACAGCTCCTACGAGCAGTACTTC.

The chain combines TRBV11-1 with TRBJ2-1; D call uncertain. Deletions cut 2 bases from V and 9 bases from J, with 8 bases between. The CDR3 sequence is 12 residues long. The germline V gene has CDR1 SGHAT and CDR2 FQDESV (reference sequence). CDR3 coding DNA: TGTGCCAGCAGCTTAAACTGGGCTGAGCAGTTCTTC. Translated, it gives CASSLNWAEQFF.

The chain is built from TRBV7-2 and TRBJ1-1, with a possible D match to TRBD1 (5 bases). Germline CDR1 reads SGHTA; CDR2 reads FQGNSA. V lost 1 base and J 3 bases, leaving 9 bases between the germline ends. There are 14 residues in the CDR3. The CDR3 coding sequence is TGTGCCAGCAGCTTAGTAATGGGGGACACTGAAGCTTTCTTT. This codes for CASSLVMGDTEAFF.